This is a list of T cell receptor beta chains from one sample in a study of beta chain features in type 1 diabetes. The assay was immunoSEQ multiplex PCR, and TCRdb's table has in-frame clones only and misses some. The sample includes under 300,000 clones, about 23% of them seen just once. Sequenced sample: naive CD4+ T cells from blood. The receptor set was obtained from a woman in her twenties or thirties with type 1 diabetes. Both conserved end residues are part of each CDR3. The order of the fields is CDR3 length, D gene, J gene, clone size, V gene, CDR3 DNA, CDR3 protein. A D gene is named only where the DNA matches it firmly. Where a row states a size, it is once, few, many or the class of an expanded clone; other rows omit it.

length: 14; D: TRBD2; J: TRBJ2-1; size: few; V: TRBV19; DNA: TGTGCCAGTAGACTTGGACTAGCGGGGGACCGCAAGTTCTTC; CDR3: CASRLGLAGDRKFF
length: 15; D: TRBD2; J: TRBJ2-6; size: .; V: TRBV6-1; DNA: TGTGCCAGCAGTGGGACTAGTGCTGGGGCCAACGTCCTGACTTTC; CDR3: CASSGTSAGANVLTF
length: 17; D: TRBD2; J: TRBJ2-5; size: .; V: TRBV4-1; DNA: TGCGCCAGCAGCCAGTGGGGAGCCGGGAGGGCCGGAGAGACCCAGTACTTC; CDR3: CASSQWGAGRAGETQYF
length: 11; D: .; J: TRBJ2-1; size: .; V: TRBV29-1; DNA: TGCAGCGTAGCCCCTTACAATGAGCAGTTCTTC; CDR3: CSVAPYNEQFF
length: 13; D: .; J: TRBJ2-7; size: .; V: TRBV7-9; DNA: TGTGCCAGCAGCTTCGTTGAGTCGTACGAGCAGTACTTC; CDR3: CASSFVESYEQYF
length: 14; D: TRBD1; J: TRBJ2-2; size: .; V: TRBV30; DNA: TGTGCCTGGAGGAGGGACAGCCAAATCGGGGAGCTGTTTTTT; CDR3: CAWRRDSQIGELFF
length: 14; D: .; J: TRBJ2-2; size: .; V: TRBV18; DNA: TGTGCCAGCTCACCACTTCCGCGGTTCGGGGAGCTGTTTTTT; CDR3: CASSPLPRFGELFF
length: 15; D: TRBD1; J: TRBJ2-3; size: .; V: TRBV29-1; DNA: TGCAGCGTTGAGGCTCCGACAGGGGGCACAGATACGCAGTATTTT; CDR3: CSVEAPTGGTDTQYF
length: 15; D: TRBD1; J: TRBJ2-7; size: few; V: TRBV27; DNA: TGTGCCAGCAGTTTATCCCGGGACAGGCCCGACGAGCAGTACTTC; CDR3: CASSLSRDRPDEQYF
length: 14; D: .; J: TRBJ1-1; size: .; V: TRBV6-5; DNA: TGTGCCAGCAGTTATTCCCTTACAACAGGGTTAGCTTTCTTT; CDR3: CASSYSLTTGLAFF
length: 12; D: TRBD1; J: TRBJ2-7; size: .; V: TRBV7-9; DNA: TGTGCCAGCAGCACGACAGGGTCAGCGCAGTACTTC; CDR3: CASSTTGSAQYF
length: 11; D: .; J: TRBJ2-5; size: .; V: TRBV14; DNA: TGTGCCAGCAGCCAAGATCGAATACTCAACTTC; CDR3: CASSQDRILNF
length: 15; D: .; J: TRBJ1-2; size: few; V: TRBV6-1; DNA: TGTGCCAGCACCGGAGGACGGACAGCTAACTATGGCTACACCTTC; CDR3: CASTGGRTANYGYTF
length: 13; D: .; J: TRBJ2-5; size: few; V: TRBV4-1; DNA: TGCGCCAGCAGGCGGCAGGGCCAAGAGACCCAGTACTTC; CDR3: CASRRQGQETQYF
length: 14; D: TRBD1; J: TRBJ1-4; size: few; V: TRBV2; DNA: TGTGCCAGCAGGACAGGGGAAGGAGGCGAAAAACTGTTTTTT; CDR3: CASRTGEGGEKLFF
length: 12; D: .; J: TRBJ2-2; size: few; V: TRBV11-2; DNA: TGTGCCAGCAGCCACCCGGCCGGGGAGCTGTTTTTT; CDR3: CASSHPAGELFF
length: 15; D: TRBD2; J: TRBJ2-1; size: .; V: TRBV7-3; DNA: TGTGCCAGCAGCACAACTAGCGGGAGTTACAATGAGCAGTTCTTC; CDR3: CASSTTSGSYNEQFF
length: 13; D: .; J: TRBJ2-5; size: few; V: TRBV5-6; DNA: TGTGCCAGCAGCCCGGAGGGCCGGACGTCCCAGTACTTC; CDR3: CASSPEGRTSQYF
length: 13; D: TRBD1; J: TRBJ1-2; size: few; V: TRBV5-1; DNA: TGCGCCAGCAGCTTGGAGACAGGGGATGGCTACACCTTC; CDR3: CASSLETGDGYTF
length: 14; D: .; J: TRBJ2-5; size: .; V: TRBV2; DNA: TGTGCCAGCAGTCCACTACAATACCAAGAGACCCAGTACTTC; CDR3: CASSPLQYQETQYF
length: 13; D: TRBD1; J: TRBJ2-5; size: .; V: TRBV29-1; DNA: TGCAGCGTCCGACAGGGGTTGTGGGAGACCCAGTACTTC; CDR3: CSVRQGLWETQYF
length: 19; D: TRBD2; J: TRBJ2-1; size: few; V: TRBV11-2; DNA: TGTGCCAGCAGAAGACCGGGACTAGCGGCCCGGAGGGAGGGGAATGAGCAGTTCTTC; CDR3: CASRRPGLAARREGNEQFF
length: 16; D: .; J: TRBJ2-5; size: .; V: TRBV11-1; DNA: TGTGCCAGCAGCTTAACGGACGGGAAGTACCAAGAGACCCAGTACTTC; CDR3: CASSLTDGKYQETQYF
length: 13; D: TRBD1; J: TRBJ2-1; size: .; V: TRBV30; DNA: TGTGCCTGGACGGGCAGGGGGCAGGGTGAGCAGTTCTTC; CDR3: CAWTGRGQGEQFF
length: 13; D: .; J: TRBJ2-7; size: .; V: TRBV5-6; DNA: TGTGCCAGCAGCAGGGGGACCGTCTACGAGCAGTACTTC; CDR3: CASSRGTVYEQYF
length: 13; D: .; J: TRBJ1-5; size: .; V: TRBV29-1; DNA: TGCAGCGTTTGCCAGGGGAGCAATCAGCCCCAGCATTTT; CDR3: CSVCQGSNQPQHF
length: 18; D: .; J: TRBJ2-3; size: .; V: TRBV9; DNA: TGTGCCAGCAGCGTATCTACCCCTACTAGCTCTAGCACAGATACGCAGTATTTT; CDR3: CASSVSTPTSSSTDTQYF
length: 13; D: .; J: TRBJ2-7; size: few; V: TRBV6-5; DNA: TGTGCCAGCAGGGACGGGGTGGGCTACGAGCAGTACTTC; CDR3: CASRDGVGYEQYF
length: 14; D: .; J: TRBJ1-1; size: .; V: TRBV30; DNA: TGTGCCGCATCCCTCCGGCGGCGCGGCACTGAAGCTTTCTTT; CDR3: CAASLRRRGTEAFF
length: 12; D: .; J: TRBJ2-1; size: .; V: TRBV4-1; DNA: TGCGCCAGCAGCCCCCAGTCCGTTGAGCAGTTCTTC; CDR3: CASSPQSVEQFF
length: 14; D: TRBD1; J: TRBJ1-5; size: .; V: TRBV19; DNA: TGTGCCAGTAGGCTTACAGGGGGCGATCAGCCCCAGCATTTT; CDR3: CASRLTGGDQPQHF
length: 13; D: .; J: TRBJ2-7; size: .; V: TRBV30; DNA: TGTGCCTGGTCCAACAGGGTCAAGGGCGAGCAGTACTTC; CDR3: CAWSNRVKGEQYF
length: 15; D: TRBD1; J: TRBJ2-1; size: few; V: TRBV11-2; DNA: TGTGCCAGCAGCCCCGGACAGGGACCCTACAATGAGCAGTTCTTC; CDR3: CASSPGQGPYNEQFF
length: 13; D: .; J: TRBJ2-1; size: .; V: TRBV10-3; DNA: TGTGCCCCGCAACAAGGGGGGAGGGATGAGCAGTTCTTC; CDR3: CAPQQGGRDEQFF
length: 14; D: .; J: TRBJ2-3; size: once; V: TRBV29-1; DNA: TGCAGCCCCCGTCGAGGTATCAAGACAGATACGCAGTATTTT; CDR3: CSPRRGIKTDTQYF